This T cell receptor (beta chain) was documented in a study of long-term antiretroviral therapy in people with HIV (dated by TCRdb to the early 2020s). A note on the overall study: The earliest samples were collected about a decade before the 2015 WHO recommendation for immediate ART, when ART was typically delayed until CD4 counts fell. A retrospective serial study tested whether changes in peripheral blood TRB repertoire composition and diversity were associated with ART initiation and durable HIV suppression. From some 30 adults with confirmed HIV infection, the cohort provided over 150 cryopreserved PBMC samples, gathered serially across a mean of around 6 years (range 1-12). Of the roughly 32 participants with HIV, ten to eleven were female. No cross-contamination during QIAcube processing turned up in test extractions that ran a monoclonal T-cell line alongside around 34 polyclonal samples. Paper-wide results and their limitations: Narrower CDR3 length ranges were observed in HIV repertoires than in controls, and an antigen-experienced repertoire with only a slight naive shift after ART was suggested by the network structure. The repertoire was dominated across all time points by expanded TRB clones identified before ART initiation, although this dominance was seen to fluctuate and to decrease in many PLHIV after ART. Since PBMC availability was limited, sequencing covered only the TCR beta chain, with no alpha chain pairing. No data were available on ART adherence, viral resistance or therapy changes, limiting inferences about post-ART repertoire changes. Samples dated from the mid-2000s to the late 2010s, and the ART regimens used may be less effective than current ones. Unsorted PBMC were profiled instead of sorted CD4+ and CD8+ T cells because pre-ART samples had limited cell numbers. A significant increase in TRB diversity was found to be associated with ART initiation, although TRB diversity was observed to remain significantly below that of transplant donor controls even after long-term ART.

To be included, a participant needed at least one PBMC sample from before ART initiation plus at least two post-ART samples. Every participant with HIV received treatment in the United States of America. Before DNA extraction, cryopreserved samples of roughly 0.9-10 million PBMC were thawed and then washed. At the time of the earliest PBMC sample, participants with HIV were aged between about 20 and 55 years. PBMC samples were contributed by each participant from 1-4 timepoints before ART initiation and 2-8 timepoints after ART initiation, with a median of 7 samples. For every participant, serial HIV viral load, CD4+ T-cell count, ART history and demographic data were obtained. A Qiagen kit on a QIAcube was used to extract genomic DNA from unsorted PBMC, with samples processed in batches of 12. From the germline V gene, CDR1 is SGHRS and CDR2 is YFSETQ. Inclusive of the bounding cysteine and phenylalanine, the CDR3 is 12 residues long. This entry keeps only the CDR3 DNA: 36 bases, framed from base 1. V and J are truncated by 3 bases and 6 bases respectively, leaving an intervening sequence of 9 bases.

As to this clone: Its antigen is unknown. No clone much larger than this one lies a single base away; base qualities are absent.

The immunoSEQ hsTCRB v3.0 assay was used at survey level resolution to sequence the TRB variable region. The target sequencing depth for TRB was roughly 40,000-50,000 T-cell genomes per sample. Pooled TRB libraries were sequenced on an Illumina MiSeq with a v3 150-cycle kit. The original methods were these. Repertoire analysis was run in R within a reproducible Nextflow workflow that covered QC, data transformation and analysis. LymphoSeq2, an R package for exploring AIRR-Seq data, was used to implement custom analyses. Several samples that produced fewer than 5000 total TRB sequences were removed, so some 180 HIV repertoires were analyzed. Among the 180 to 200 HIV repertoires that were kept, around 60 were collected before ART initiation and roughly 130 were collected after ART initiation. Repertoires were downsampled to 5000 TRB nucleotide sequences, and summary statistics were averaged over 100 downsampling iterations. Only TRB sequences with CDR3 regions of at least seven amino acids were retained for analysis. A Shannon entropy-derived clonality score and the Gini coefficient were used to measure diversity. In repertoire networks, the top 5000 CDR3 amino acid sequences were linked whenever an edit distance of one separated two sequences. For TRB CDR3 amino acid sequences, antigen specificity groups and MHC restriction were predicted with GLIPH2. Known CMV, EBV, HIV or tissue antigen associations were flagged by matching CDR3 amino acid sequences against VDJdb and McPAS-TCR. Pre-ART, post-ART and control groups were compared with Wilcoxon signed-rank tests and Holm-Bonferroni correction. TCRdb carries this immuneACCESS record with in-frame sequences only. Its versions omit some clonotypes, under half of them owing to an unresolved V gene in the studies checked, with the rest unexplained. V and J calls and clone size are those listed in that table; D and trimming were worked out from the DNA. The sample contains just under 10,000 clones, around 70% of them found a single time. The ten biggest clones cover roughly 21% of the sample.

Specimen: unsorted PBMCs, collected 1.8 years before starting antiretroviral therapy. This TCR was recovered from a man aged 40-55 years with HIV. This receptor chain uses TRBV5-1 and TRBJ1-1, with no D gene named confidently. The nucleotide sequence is TGCGCCAGCAGCTCCCCCGGGCCTGAAGCTTTCTTT. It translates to CASSSPGPEAFF.